Below are 21 T cell receptor beta chains sequenced from a single sample in a study of blood T cell repertoires in COVID-19 (dated by TCRdb to about 2020). Library method: the immunoSEQ multiplex PCR assay. Drawn from immuneACCESS, this table holds only the in-frame rearrangements with V and J called that TCRdb kept. Clones are partly lost; checked studies trace under half to an unresolved V gene and leave the rest unexplained. The sample profile shows 310,000 or so clones; approximately 92% of them were found once. Around 1.1% of the sample lies in the top ten. The specimen was PBMCs or T cells enriched from blood (not recorded which). All receptors derive from a woman younger than 45 who had recovered from COVID-19.

This chain connects TRBV23-1 to TRBJ2-7, with TRBD2 matching over 12 bases. TRBV23-1 is labeled an ORF, and its function is uncertain. The V and J ends lost 3 bases and 4 bases, in that order; junction bases with no gene match: 22. The CDR3 consists of 21 residues. CDR3 amino acids: CASSQGQVAPGGLAGRYEQYF. As DNA, the CDR3 is TGCGCCAGCAGTCAGGGACAGGTGGCCCCCGGCGGACTAGCGGGAAGATACGAGCAGTACTTC.

This chain joins TRBV11-2 and TRBJ2-5; 8 nucleotides line up with TRBD2. From germline, CDR1 is SGHAT and CDR2 FQNNGV. This CDR3 region has 15 residues. V was pared by 4 bases and J by 4 bases, with 8 bases of the junction left unmatched. The CDR3 DNA reads as TGTGCCAGCAGCTACCGGGAGGGCTTTCTAGAGACCCAGTACTTC. This gives the protein CASSYREGFLETQYF.

J is TRBJ1-1 and V is TRBV9, with 9 bases aligning to TRBD1. The length of the CDR3 is 15 residues. CDR1 and CDR2 (germline): SGDLS, YYNGEE. V lost 4 bases and J lost 3; bases outside the gene matches: 7. The CDR3 region is CASSLTGGRDTEAFF. CDR3 DNA sequence: TGTGCCAGCAGCCTAACAGGGGGCCGGGACACTGAAGCTTTCTTT. Full variable domain (missing parts from reference TRBV9 and TRBJ1-1): DSGVTQTPKHLITATGQRVTLRCSPRSGDLSVYWYQQSLDQGLQFLIQYYNGEERAKGNILERFSAQQFPDLHSELNLSSLELGDSALYFCASSLTGGRDTEAFFGQGTRLTVV.

This clone appeared a single time. The rearrangement joins TRBV7-2 to TRBJ2-7; perhaps TRBD1 as D (6 bases). Deletions cut 5 bases from V and 2 bases from J, with 13 bases between. The length of the CDR3 is 14 residues. Germline V gene lookup returns CDR1 SGHTA and CDR2 FQGNSA. In DNA, the CDR3 is TGTGCCAGCAGCCCCAGACAGGCGACCTACGAGCAGTACTTC. This codes for CASSPRQATYEQYF. The full variable domain, completed using reference TRBV7-2 and TRBJ2-7, is GAGVSQSPSNKVTEKGKDVELRCDPISGHTALYWYRQSLGQGLEFLIYFQGNSAPDKSGLPSDRFSAERTGGSVSTLTIQRTQQEDSAVYLCASSPRQATYEQYFGPGTRLTVT.

CDR3 sequence reads: CASSLLGGFSYEQYF. CDR3 DNA sequence: TGTGCCAGCAGTCTCCTCGGAGGGTTCTCCTACGAGCAGTACTTC. The V gene is TRBV6-2 or TRBV6-3, the J gene TRBJ2-7, with D tentatively TRBD2 (6 bases). The length of the CDR3 is 15 residues. V shed 5 bases and J shed 0 bases, with 14 bases lying between them. Germline V lookup: CDR1 MNHEY, CDR2 SVGEGT.

This chain connects TRBV29-1 to TRBJ1-1, with TRBD1 matching 8 bases. CDR1 and CDR2 (germline): SQVTM, ANQGSEA. The CDR3 loop spans 16 amino acids. Trimming removed 7 bases from V and 3 bases from J; junction bases left unmatched: 16. The CDR3 here is CSAMGGQGPVYTEAFF. Written as DNA, the CDR3 is TGCAGCGCCATGGGAGGACAGGGACCGGTGTACACTGAAGCTTTCTTT.

The CDR3, as DNA: TGTGCCAGCAGCTACGACAGGGTTAATGAAAAACTGTTTTTT. Protein product: CASSYDRVNEKLFF. The rearrangement joins TRBV5-6 to TRBJ1-4; TRBD1 aligns across 7 bases. The germline CDR1 and CDR2 sequences are SGHDT and YYEEEE. This CDR3 region has 14 residues. J was trimmed by 4 bases and V by 3 bases; bases with no gene match: 3.

This rearrangement joins TRBV19 to TRBJ1-6, with D possibly matching TRBD1 (6 bases). V lost 4 bases, J lost 10 bases, and 17 bases lay in between. Per the germline V gene, CDR1 is LNHDA and CDR2 is SQIVND (reference sequence). This CDR3 is 15 amino acids long. CDR3 nucleotides: TGTGCCAGTAGTACCCGGACAGACCTCAGCTCACCCCTCCACTTT. The encoded protein is CASSTRTDLSSPLHF.

The chain joins TRBV19 to TRBJ2-5, with a possible D match to TRBD2 (6 bases). The germline CDR1 and CDR2 sequences are LNHDA and SQIVND (reference sequence). V was cut by 3 bases and J by 6 bases, with 14 bases left in between. CDR3 length equals 14 residues. The CDR3 nucleotides read TGTGCCAGTAGTATCGGCAGGGAGGCGAAGACCCAGTACTTC. It is translated as CASSIGREAKTQYF.

The chain carries TRBV19 and TRBJ1-1, with a weak D call TRBD1 (6 bases). The CDR3 has 14 residues. Between the trimmed V and J ends, which lost 7 bases and 2 bases, there was a span of 14 bases. Per germline, CDR1 LNHDA and CDR2 SQIVND (reference sequence). The CDR3 is CASIAGDANTEAFF. DNA for the CDR3: TGTGCCAGTATTGCAGGGGACGCAAACACTGAAGCTTTCTTT.

The chain uses TRBV11-2 and TRBJ2-2; 8 positions match TRBD2. The CDR3 spans 16 residues. J lost 0 bases, V lost 6 bases, and 6 bases had no gene match. Germline loops: CDR1 SGHAT, CDR2 FQNNGV. Written as DNA, the CDR3 is TGTGCCAGCAGATCCGGGGGGGGCCCGAACACCGGGGAGCTGTTTTTT. Translating gives CASRSGGGPNTGELFF.

The genes are TRBV5-1 and TRBJ2-3, with D unresolved. Germline lookup yields CDR1 SGHRS and CDR2 YFSETQ. The CDR3 is 17 amino acids. Trimming stripped 2 bases from V and 6 bases from J, with 22 bases between. Written as DNA, the CDR3 is TGCGCCAGCAGCTTTGGTATTCTGCTAGTCCGCGACGATACGCAGTATTTT. Residues: CASSFGILLVRDDTQYF.

CDR3 amino acids: CASMARRGTGSYEQYF. CDR3 DNA sequence: TGTGCCAGTATGGCCCGGCGAGGGACAGGGTCCTACGAGCAGTACTTC. The J gene is TRBJ2-7, the V gene TRBV19, with TRBD1 identical over 9 bases. This CDR3 region has 16 residues. Germline lookup yields CDR1 LNHDA and CDR2 SQIVND (reference sequence). Trimming at V came to 7 bases and at J to 1 base, leaving 11 bases not matched to a gene.

The chain links TRBV28 to TRBJ2-2; TRBD2 agrees at 7 bases. V was clipped by 6 bases and J by 6 bases; unmatched bases: 22. The CDR3 spans 19 residues. From germline, CDR1 is MDHEN and CDR2 SYDVKM. CDR3 DNA: TGTGCCAGCAGCGGTAGCGGGCCGTCCGCCCCGAAAGGTCCCGGGGAGCTGTTTTTT. Encoded protein: CASSGSGPSAPKGPGELFF.

The genes are TRBV7-2 and TRBJ2-6; tentative D call: TRBD1 (6 bases). The germline V gene encodes CDR1 SGHTA and CDR2 FQGNSA. With 3 bases removed from V and 0 bases from J, the gap between germline ends came to 15 bases. The CDR3 spans 18 residues. The CDR3 DNA reads as TGTGCCAGCAGCTTCACAGGAACAGGGAGCTCTGGGGCCAACGTCCTGACTTTC. Translating gives CASSFTGTGSSGANVLTF.

The chain joins TRBV9 to TRBJ2-5; 8 bases fit TRBD2. Per germline, CDR1 SGDLS and CDR2 YYNGEE. The J segment lost 2 bases and the V segment lost 3 bases, leaving 6 bases of the junction unmatched. The CDR3 totals 15 residues. CDR3 loop: CASSGPPSGQETQYF. The CDR3 coding sequence is TGTGCCAGCAGCGGGCCCCCTAGCGGGCAAGAGACCCAGTACTTC.

Only one count was recorded for this clone. The CDR3 sequence: CATSDPQTGGTEAFF. CDR3 DNA sequence: TGTGCCACCAGTGACCCACAGACAGGGGGTACTGAAGCTTTCTTT. The rearrangement uses TRBV24-1 and TRBJ1-1, with 9 nucleotides matching TRBD1. The CDR3 contains 15 residues. With 4 bases clipped from V and 5 bases from J, the junction kept 7 bases outside the gene matches. The germline gives CDR1 KGHDR, CDR2 SFDVKD.

The CDR3 loop reads CASSPPWGDEQYF. The CDR3 nucleotides read TGTGCCAGCAGTCCCCCCTGGGGGGACGAGCAGTACTTC. V and J are TRBV12-3 or TRBV12-4 and TRBJ2-7; weak D call: TRBD2 (6 bases). V was cut by 5 bases and J by 5 bases, with 13 bases left in between. The CDR3 length is 13 residues.

The count of this clone is one. This chain joins TRBV2 and TRBJ2-7; D gene ambiguous. Germline V gene lookup returns CDR1 SNHLY and CDR2 FYNNEI. The CDR3 has 13 residues. V lost 7 bases to trimming and J lost 0 bases, with 10 bases between them. The DNA for the CDR3 is TGTGCCAGCATCCCTAGGAACTCCTACGAGCAGTACTTC. Residues: CASIPRNSYEQYF.

The chain carries TRBV30 and TRBJ2-3; D is perhaps TRBD1 (5 bases). The V gene's germline CDR1 is GTSNPN and CDR2 SVGIG (reference sequence). V was cut by 2 bases and J by 2 bases, with 11 bases left in between. This CDR3 has 14 residues. Written as DNA, the CDR3 is TGTGCCTGGAGTCAAGGGGTTCCCACAGATACGCAGTATTTT. Translating gives CAWSQGVPTDTQYF.

In regard to this clone: At one of its ends the junction is not consistent with the germline gene, which may arise from a read error. The V call is TRBV7-7, the J call TRBJ2-1, with 15 bases matching TRBD2. Germline CDR1 reads SSHAT; CDR2 reads FNYEAQ (reference sequence). The CDR3 is 15 residues long. The chain's CDR3 is CASSQGTSGRNEQFF. CDR3 in DNA: TGTGCTAGCAGCCAGGGGACTAGCGGGAGGAATGAGCAGTTCTTC. Full variable domain (remainder filled in from reference TRBV7-7 and TRBJ2-1): GAGVSQSPRYKVTKRGQDVTLRCDPISSHATLYWYQQALGQGPEFLTYFNYEAQPDKSGLPSDRFSAERPEGSISTLTIQRTEQRDSAMYRCASSQGTSGRNEQFFGPGTRLTVL.